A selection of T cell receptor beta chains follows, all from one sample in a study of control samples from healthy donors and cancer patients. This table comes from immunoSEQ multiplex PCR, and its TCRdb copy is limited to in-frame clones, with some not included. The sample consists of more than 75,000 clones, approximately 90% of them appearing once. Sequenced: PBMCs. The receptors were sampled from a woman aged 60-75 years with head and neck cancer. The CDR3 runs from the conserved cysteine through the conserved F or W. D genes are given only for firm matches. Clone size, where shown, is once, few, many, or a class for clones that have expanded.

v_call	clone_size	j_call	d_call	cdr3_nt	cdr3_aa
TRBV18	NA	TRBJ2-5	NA	TGTGCCAGCTCACCATCCGAAGTGGAGACCCAGTACTTC	CASSPSEVETQYF
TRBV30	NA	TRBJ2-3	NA	TGTGCCTGGAGTTTACGGGCAGTAAGCACAGATACGCAGTATTTT	CAWSLRAVSTDTQYF
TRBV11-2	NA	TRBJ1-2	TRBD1	TGTGCCAGCAGCTTAGATCGATCGGCAGGGGGAACCTATGGCTACACCTTC	CASSLDRSAGGTYGYTF
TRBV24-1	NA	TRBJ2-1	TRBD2	TGTGCCACCAGTGCGCGGGAGTCGGGTGAGCAGTTCTTC	CATSARESGEQFF
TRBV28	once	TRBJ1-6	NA	TGTGCCAGCAGTGGACCCAATGGAGGTTCCTATAATTCACCCCTCCACTTT	CASSGPNGGSYNSPLHF
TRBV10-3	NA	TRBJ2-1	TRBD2	TGTGCCATCAGTGGACGGACTAGCGGGAGCAATGAGCAGTTCTTC	CAISGRTSGSNEQFF
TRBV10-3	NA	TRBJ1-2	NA	TGTGCCATCAGTCTAGACAAGGAGTATGGCTACACCTTC	CAISLDKEYGYTF
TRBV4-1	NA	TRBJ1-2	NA	TGCGCCAGCAGCCAAGAACGCACTCGTAACTATGGCTACACCTTC	CASSQERTRNYGYTF
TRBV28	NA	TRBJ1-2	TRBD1	TGTGCCAGCAGTTTTAACAGGGGGGGACTCTATGGCTACACCTTC	CASSFNRGGLYGYTF
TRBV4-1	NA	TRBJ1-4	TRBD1	TGCGCCAGCAGCTACGGGACTAGCGGGACAGGTGAAAAACTGTTTTTT	CASSYGTSGTGEKLFF
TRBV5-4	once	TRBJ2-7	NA	TGTGCCAGCAGCTTGGGTTGGGGCGCATCCTACGAGCAGTACTTC	CASSLGWGASYEQYF
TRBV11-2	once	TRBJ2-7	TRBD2	TGTGCCAGCAGCGGACTAGCGGGAGCCTACGAGCAGTACTTC	CASSGLAGAYEQYF
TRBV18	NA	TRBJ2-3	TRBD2	TGTGCCAGCTCACCACCTCTATCAAATTTACTAGCGGGGTTGATGAGTACGCAGTATTTT	CASSPPLSNLLAGLMSTQYF
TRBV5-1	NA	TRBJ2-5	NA	TGCGCCAGCAGCATTGATCCGGGACGGCAAGAGACCCAGTACTTC	CASSIDPGRQETQYF
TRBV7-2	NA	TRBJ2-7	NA	TGTGCCAGCAGCCCACAGGGTTCGGCGGGTGAGCAGTACTTC	CASSPQGSAGEQYF
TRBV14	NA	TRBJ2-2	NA	TGTGCCAGCAGCCAAGTGATGCAGGGAATTCGTATAGGGGAGCTGTTTTTT	CASSQVMQGIRIGELFF
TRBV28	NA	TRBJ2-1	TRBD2	TGTGCCGTTCGGCTAGCGGGGCAATACAATGAGCAGTTCTTC	CAVRLAGQYNEQFF
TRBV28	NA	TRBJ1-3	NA	TGTGCCAGCAGTCAACAGGAGAGCTCTGGAAACACCATATATTTT	CASSQQESSGNTIYF
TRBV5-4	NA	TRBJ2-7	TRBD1	TGTGCCAGCAGCTCGAAGCGGACAGGGATAACCTACGAGCAGTACTTC	CASSSKRTGITYEQYF
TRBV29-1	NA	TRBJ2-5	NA	TGCAGCGTCGAGACGGCCCTAGCTGAGGGAGAGACCCAGTACTTC	CSVETALAEGETQYF
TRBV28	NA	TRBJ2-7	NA	TGTGTAGTTAGTACTCAGTACGAGCAGTACTTC	CVVSTQYEQYF
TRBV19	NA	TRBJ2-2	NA	TGTGCCAGTAGTATTCAGGGAACGAGCACCGGGGAGCTGTTTTTT	CASSIQGTSTGELFF
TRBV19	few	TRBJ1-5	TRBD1	TGTGCCAGTAGTCCAGGGGGCGCGGTCGGCAATCAGCCCCAGCATTTT	CASSPGGAVGNQPQHF
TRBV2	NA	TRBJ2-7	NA	TGTGCCAGCAGTACCCAGGGGATCTCCTACGAGCAGTACTTC	CASSTQGISYEQYF
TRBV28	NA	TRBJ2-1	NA	TGTGCCAGCAGTTTGGAGGACCTAAATGAGCAGTTCTTC	CASSLEDLNEQFF
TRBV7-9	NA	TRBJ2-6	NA	TGTGCCAGCAGCTTAGGTTCTGGGGCCAACGTCCTGACTTTC	CASSLGSGANVLTF
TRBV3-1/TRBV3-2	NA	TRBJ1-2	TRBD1	TGTGCCAGCAGCCCGGGACAGGGAGCATCTCGAGGCTACACCTTC	CASSPGQGASRGYTF
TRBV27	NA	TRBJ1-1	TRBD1	TGTGCCAGCAGTTTAACAGTCACAGGGGTTACTGAAGCTTTCTTT	CASSLTVTGVTEAFF
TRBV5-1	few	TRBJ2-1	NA	TGCGCCAGCAGCTTGGCCGGGACTCCCGGGGAGCAGTTCTTC	CASSLAGTPGEQFF
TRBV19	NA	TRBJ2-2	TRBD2	TGTGCCAGTAGCTCAAAAGCGGGAGGGCCTTCCACCGGGGAGCTGTTTTTT	CASSSKAGGPSTGELFF
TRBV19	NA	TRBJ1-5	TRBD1	TGTGCCAGTAACAGACAGGGAGGGGGGAATCAGCCCCAGCATTTT	CASNRQGGGNQPQHF
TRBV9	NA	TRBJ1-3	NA	TGTGCCAGCAGCGTAGAGTCGTCCGGAAACACCATATATTTT	CASSVESSGNTIYF
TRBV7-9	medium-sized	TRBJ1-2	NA	TGTGCCAGCAGTCACGACAGGATAGACGGCTACACCTTC	CASSHDRIDGYTF
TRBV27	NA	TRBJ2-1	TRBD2	TGTGCCAGCAGTTTGTTAGCGGGGGGGAGTGAGCAGTTCTTC	CASSLLAGGSEQFF
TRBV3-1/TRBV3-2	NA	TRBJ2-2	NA	TGTGCCAGCAGCCAATCCTACTCAACGGGGGCAGCCGGGGAGCTGTTTTTT	CASSQSYSTGAAGELFF
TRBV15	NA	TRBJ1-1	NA	TGTGCCACCAGCAGAGGCTGGGGGTCTTTCAACACTGAAGCTTTCTTT	CATSRGWGSFNTEAFF
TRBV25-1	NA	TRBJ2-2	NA	TGTGCCAGCAGTGATCGGACAGATACCGGGGAGCTGTTTTTT	CASSDRTDTGELFF
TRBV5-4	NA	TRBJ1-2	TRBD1	TGTGCCAGCAGCTTGGGGCCCACAGGGGGCGGGTTCTATGGCTACACCTTC	CASSLGPTGGGFYGYTF
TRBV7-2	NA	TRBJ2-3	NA	TGTGCCAGCAGCTTAAGTAGGGGCACAGATACGCAGTATTTT	CASSLSRGTDTQYF
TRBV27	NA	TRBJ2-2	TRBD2	TGTGCCAGCAGTTGGACTAGCGCGATGAACACCGGGGAGCTGTTTTTT	CASSWTSAMNTGELFF
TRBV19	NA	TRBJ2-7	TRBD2	TGTGCCAGTAGTACCCTGACTAGCGGGAGCAACGAGCAGTACTTC	CASSTLTSGSNEQYF
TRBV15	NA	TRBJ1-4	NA	TGTGCCACCAGCAGAGATCGCGGGGGGTCCGGTACACTGTTTTTT	CATSRDRGGSGTLFF
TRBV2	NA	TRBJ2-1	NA	TGTGCCAGCAGTGATATGGTAGTCCCCTACAATGAGCAGTTCTTC	CASSDMVVPYNEQFF
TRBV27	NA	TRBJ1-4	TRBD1	TGTGCCGCCCGGGACAGGGCCGAAAAACTGTTTTTT	CAARDRAEKLFF
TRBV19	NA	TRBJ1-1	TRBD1	TGTGCCAGTAGAAGGACAGGGATGAACACTGAAGCTTTCTTT	CASRRTGMNTEAFF
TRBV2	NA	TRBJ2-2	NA	TGTGCCAGCAGTATTGGACGCAAAGGTGACGGGGAGCTGTTTTTT	CASSIGRKGDGELFF
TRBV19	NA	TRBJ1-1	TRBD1	TGTGCCAGTAGGCAAGGACAGGGGGTCGGGAACACTGAAGCTTTCTTT	CASRQGQGVGNTEAFF
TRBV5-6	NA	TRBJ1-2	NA	TGTGCCAGCAGCTTGCCCCTTTCTAGGTATGGCGGCTACACCTTC	CASSLPLSRYGGYTF